These T cell receptor beta chains were read from a single sample in a study of blood T cell repertoires in COVID-19. Repertoires were generated with immunoSEQ multiplex PCR, while TCRdb's copy carries only in-frame clones and drops some. The table has tens of thousands of clones, 80% to 85% seen once. Material: peripheral blood. The source is a human donor in a cohort sampled during active COVID-19. The CDR3 runs from the conserved cysteine through the conserved F or W. D genes are given only for firm matches. Clone size appears in some rows only: once, few, many, or a class for an expanded clone.

clone_size | cdr3_length | d_call | j_call | v_call | cdr3_nt | cdr3_aa
NA | 14 | TRBD2 | TRBJ2-7 | TRBV27 | TGTGCCAGCAGAAAAGACGAGCGGGGCTACGAGCAGTACTTC | CASRKDERGYEQYF
NA | 14 | NA | TRBJ2-7 | TRBV11-3 | TGTGCCAGCAGCGCCGAGGGGGGGTCCTACGAGCAGTACTTC | CASSAEGGSYEQYF
once | 13 | TRBD1 | TRBJ1-2 | TRBV7-9 | TGTGCCAGCAGCTCGGGACAGCCCTATGGCTACACCTTC | CASSSGQPYGYTF
NA | 15 | TRBD1 | TRBJ2-7 | TRBV7-3 | TGTGCCAGCAGCTTAAGCCACGGACAGGCCTACGAGCAGTACTTC | CASSLSHGQAYEQYF
NA | 16 | TRBD1 | TRBJ1-5 | TRBV5-8 | TGTGCCAGCAGCTACGCCCGGGACAGGGGTGATCAGCCCCAGCATTTT | CASSYARDRGDQPQHF
NA | 15 | TRBD1 | TRBJ1-2 | TRBV3-1/TRBV3-2 | TGTGCCAGCAGCCAAAGCCTACAGGGGCCCTATGGCTACACCTTC | CASSQSLQGPYGYTF
NA | 15 | NA | TRBJ1-4 | TRBV5-1 | TGCGCCAGCAGAGTTAATTCAGGGGCCTTTGAAAAACTGTTTTTT | CASRVNSGAFEKLFF
NA | 15 | NA | TRBJ1-1 | TRBV20-1 | TGCAGTGCTAGTCAGGGTGGCAGCTGGAACACTGAAGCTTTCTTT | CSASQGGSWNTEAFF
NA | 16 | NA | TRBJ2-3 | TRBV19 | TGTGCCAGTAGTATAGCTTTGGGCTCTATAAGGGATACGCAGTATTTT | CASSIALGSIRDTQYF
NA | 15 | TRBD1 | TRBJ1-3 | TRBV5-6 | TGTGCCAGCAGCTTGTTGCAGGGGGCTGGAAACACCATATATTTT | CASSLLQGAGNTIYF
NA | 15 | TRBD1 | TRBJ2-2 | TRBV7-9 | TGTGCCAGCAGTCGGGACAGGGCGAACACCGGGGAGCTGTTTTTT | CASSRDRANTGELFF
NA | 14 | TRBD1 | TRBJ1-6 | TRBV2 | TGTGCCAGCAGTGAAGCGGACAGGGCATCACCCCTCCACTTT | CASSEADRASPLHF
NA | 14 | TRBD2 | TRBJ2-7 | TRBV28 | TGTGCCAGCAGTTTAACGGGGGGACTCTACGAGCAGTACTTC | CASSLTGGLYEQYF
once | 16 | TRBD1 | TRBJ1-2 | TRBV6-2/TRBV6-3 | TGTGCCAGCAGTTACTCATACCGGGACAGGGACTATGGCTACACCTTC | CASSYSYRDRDYGYTF
NA | 15 | NA | TRBJ2-1 | TRBV9 | TGTGCCAGCAGCGCAACCGGGACAACCTACAATGAGCAGTTCTTC | CASSATGTTYNEQFF
NA | 15 | NA | TRBJ2-3 | TRBV9 | TGTGCCAGCAGCGTAGGGCAGGGCCCCTTGGATACGCAGTATTTT | CASSVGQGPLDTQYF
NA | 15 | NA | TRBJ2-7 | TRBV19 | TGTGCCAGTAGTACGGGCCTGGGAGCCACCTACGAGCAGTACTTC | CASSTGLGATYEQYF
NA | 15 | TRBD2 | TRBJ2-1 | TRBV7-7 | TGTGCCAGCAGCTTAGTGCTAGCGGCCTACAATGAGCAGTTCTTC | CASSLVLAAYNEQFF
NA | 15 | NA | TRBJ2-2 | TRBV3-1/TRBV3-2 | TGTGCCAGCAGCCAGCCAACTTCGAACACCGGGGAGCTGTTTTTT | CASSQPTSNTGELFF
NA | 15 | NA | TRBJ2-5 | TRBV9 | TGTGCCAGCAGCGCCGAACAGTTCATGGAAGAGACCCAGTACTTC | CASSAEQFMEETQYF
NA | 16 | TRBD1 | TRBJ1-6 | TRBV2 | TGTGCCGGCCGGGACAGGGGGAGCTCCTATAATTCACCCCTCCACTTT | CAGRDRGSSYNSPLHF
NA | 13 | NA | TRBJ1-1 | TRBV28 | TGTGCCAGCAGGGAGTCTCTGAACACTGAAGCTTTCTTT | CASRESLNTEAFF
NA | 13 | TRBD1 | TRBJ2-7 | TRBV15 | TGTGCCACCAGCAGGGACAGGGGAGGCGAGCAGTACTTC | CATSRDRGGEQYF
NA | 15 | NA | TRBJ2-4 | TRBV7-2 | TGTGCCAGCAGCCCCGTGACAGCGGCCAAAAACATTCAGTACTTC | CASSPVTAAKNIQYF
NA | 14 | NA | TRBJ2-7 | TRBV5-1 | TGCGCCAGCAGCTTGGCCGACAAGAACTACGAGCAGTACTTC | CASSLADKNYEQYF
NA | 15 | NA | TRBJ1-6 | TRBV4-2 | TGTGCCAGCAGCCAAGATACAGGGAATAATTCACCCCTCCACTTT | CASSQDTGNNSPLHF
NA | 15 | TRBD2 | TRBJ2-1 | TRBV6-2/TRBV6-3 | TGTGCCAGCAGTTCCCTAGCGGGGGGGAACAATGAGCAGTTCTTC | CASSSLAGGNNEQFF
NA | 15 | NA | TRBJ2-3 | TRBV9 | TGTGCCAGCAGCGTAGGGGGGACATTGCCAGATACGCAGTATTTT | CASSVGGTLPDTQYF
once | 19 | TRBD2 | TRBJ2-6 | TRBV19 | TGTGCCAGTAGCGAACTTACTAGCGGGGGAAGCTCTGGGGCCAACGTCCTGACTTTC | CASSELTSGGSSGANVLTF
NA | 14 | NA | TRBJ1-1 | TRBV28 | TGTGCCAGCAGTTTAGACGCAGGGCGGACTGAAGCTTTCTTT | CASSLDAGRTEAFF
NA | 16 | NA | TRBJ2-5 | TRBV7-9 | TGTGCCAGCAGCTTTGAACCAGGCGTCCTGCAAGAGACCCAGTACTTC | CASSFEPGVLQETQYF
NA | 15 | TRBD1 | TRBJ1-3 | TRBV5-1 | TGCGCCAGCAGCTCACAGGGGAGCTCTGGAAACACCATATATTTT | CASSSQGSSGNTIYF
NA | 15 | NA | TRBJ2-7 | TRBV5-1 | TGCGCCAGCAGCATAGAAACAGGGATATTGCGCGAGCAGTACTTC | CASSIETGILREQYF
NA | 15 | TRBD1 | TRBJ2-2 | TRBV7-6 | TGTGCCAGCAGCCCCGGGACAGATAGCACCGGGGAGCTGTTTTTT | CASSPGTDSTGELFF
few | 14 | TRBD1 | TRBJ1-1 | TRBV7-8 | TGTGCCAGCAGCTTACGACAGGGGGACACTGAAGCTTTCTTT | CASSLRQGDTEAFF
NA | 14 | NA | TRBJ2-7 | TRBV10-3 | TGTGCCATCAGTGATAGCGCCAGAGCCTACGAGCAGTACTTC | CAISDSARAYEQYF
few | 13 | NA | TRBJ2-5 | TRBV12-3/TRBV12-4 | TGTGCCAGCAGGCGGGTGACCCAAGAGACCCAGTACTTC | CASRRVTQETQYF
once | 15 | NA | TRBJ1-5 | TRBV15 | TGTGCCACCAGCGCTACAGGGTACGGCAATCAGCCCCAGCATTTT | CATSATGYGNQPQHF
NA | 16 | NA | TRBJ2-3 | TRBV12-1 | TGTGCCAGCAGCTCCCTAGCGGGGGGGAGCACAGATACGCAGTATTTT | CASSSLAGGSTDTQYF
few | 15 | TRBD2 | TRBJ2-3 | TRBV7-2 | TGTGCCAGCAGCTCCCCTAGCGGGGGGGCCGGTACGCAGTATTTT | CASSSPSGGAGTQYF
NA | 13 | NA | TRBJ2-3 | TRBV2 | TGTGCCAGCAGTGCCGCGCTTGCAGATACGCAGTATTTT | CASSAALADTQYF
NA | 15 | TRBD2 | TRBJ2-7 | TRBV6-5 | TGTGCCAGCAGTTACTCTAGCGGGGTCTCCTACGAGCAGTACTTC | CASSYSSGVSYEQYF
NA | 15 | NA | TRBJ1-5 | TRBV3-1/TRBV3-2 | TGTGCCAGCAGCCAAAACGCAGATAGCAATCAGCCCCAGCATTTT | CASSQNADSNQPQHF
NA | 15 | TRBD2 | TRBJ2-7 | TRBV4-3 | TGCGCCAGCAGTTTAGGGCTAGCGGGGGTAAACGAGCAGTACTTC | CASSLGLAGVNEQYF
once | 15 | TRBD1 | TRBJ2-1 | TRBV18 | TGTGCCAGCTCACCGACAGGGACAGGGCTGGATGAGCAGTTCTTC | CASSPTGTGLDEQFF
NA | 11 | NA | TRBJ2-5 | TRBV5-4 | TGTGCCAGCAGCTTTGGCGAGACCCAGTACTTC | CASSFGETQYF
NA | 12 | NA | TRBJ1-1 | TRBV19 | TGTGCCAGTAGTCCGGGGAGGACTGAAGCTTTCTTT | CASSPGRTEAFF
NA | 13 | NA | TRBJ2-3 | TRBV12-3/TRBV12-4 | TGTGCCAGCAGTCCAGGAAAAGCCGATACGCAGTATTTT | CASSPGKADTQYF
NA | 14 | NA | TRBJ1-4 | TRBV4-2 | TGTGCCAGCAGCCTCCCGGGAGGGAATGAAAAACTGTTTTTT | CASSLPGGNEKLFF
NA | 14 | NA | TRBJ2-7 | TRBV15 | TGTGCCACCAGCAGAGATGCAGGGCCCTACGAGCAGTACTTC | CATSRDAGPYEQYF
NA | 12 | TRBD1 | TRBJ2-5 | TRBV29-1 | TGCAGCGTAAGGACAGGGCGGGAGACCCAGTACTTC | CSVRTGRETQYF
NA | 15 | TRBD1 | TRBJ1-5 | TRBV6-5 | TGTGCCAGCAGTTACTCGGGACAGCTCAATCAGCCCCAGCATTTT | CASSYSGQLNQPQHF
NA | 16 | TRBD1 | TRBJ2-1 | TRBV7-3 | TGTGCCAGCAGCTTAAAGTTGGCAGGGGGTCCTAATGAGCAGTTCTTC | CASSLKLAGGPNEQFF
NA | 12 | NA | TRBJ2-3 | TRBV6-6 | TGTGCCAGCAGTCAAAACTCTGATACGCAGTATTTT | CASSQNSDTQYF
medium-sized | 14 | NA | TRBJ2-1 | TRBV28 | TGTGCCAGCAGACCTCCGGGCGGGGTGAATGAGCAGTTCTTC | CASRPPGGVNEQFF
NA | 13 | NA | TRBJ1-5 | TRBV28 | TGTGCCAGCCTCGCCGGGTACAATCAGCCCCAGCATTTT | CASLAGYNQPQHF
NA | 13 | NA | TRBJ2-7 | TRBV12-3/TRBV12-4 | TGTGCCAGCAGTTTGGGGCAGTGGTACGAGCAGTACTTC | CASSLGQWYEQYF